This T cell receptor beta chain was identified during a study of blood T cells in healthy people across ages. The CDR3 extends over 12 amino acids. The germline gives CDR1 SEHNR, CDR2 FQNEAQ (reference sequence). Combining a sample-barcoded 5' primer with a J-beta primer mix, a second PCR ran for roughly 7 to 12 cycles. With 12 random nucleotides, a template-switch adaptor tagged each individual cDNA molecule. TCRdb processed the 5' RACE reads anew with MiXCR; each CDR3 protein has one entry. The sample holds about 800,000 distinct CDR3 sequences, more than 20% seen once. This clonotype was counted only a few times. A junction end diverges from the germline sequence, so it may reflect a read error. These same records also appear under a second study, on T cells of mothers and their children. That paper adds: The study recruited a few healthy Caucasian mothers and their six children as donors. Whether pairs are related or unrelated, thymic selection shapes their TCR recombination output in much the same way.

V usage is TRBV7-9 and J usage is TRBJ1-5; D call uncertain. Source material: blood. This receptor was obtained from a boy aged 5-17 years in good health. CDR3 amino acids: CTSSLSNQPQHF. CDR3 DNA sequence: TGTACCAGCAGCTTAAGCAATCAGCCCCAGCATTTT. The variable domain in full, completed from reference TRBV7-9 and TRBJ1-5, reads DTGVSQNPRHKITKRGQNVTFRCDPISEHNRLYWYRQTLGQGPEFLTYFQNEAQLEKSRLLSDRFSAERPKGSFSTLEIQRTEQGDSAMYLCTSSLSNQPQHFGDGTRLSIL.